This record covers a single TCR beta chain. Its antigen is as yet unknown. The repertoire was sequenced with immunoSEQ multiplex PCR; TCRdb's copy has only in-frame clones and lacks some. This table has approximately 180,000 clones, around 90% appearing once. The data were obtained in a study of T cell responses to AZD1222 COVID-19 vaccine. Study findings and constraints: Clonal diversity was possibly underestimated, and white British individuals and females predominated among donors.

The source is an adult who received the AZD1222 COVID-19 vaccine. Sequencing used peripheral blood, obtained 28 days after the second AZD1222 dose.

In nucleotides, the CDR3 is TGTGCCAGCAGCCCATTGACAGGTGACCAAGAGACCCAGTACTTC. Its protein product is CASSPLTGDQETQYF. The gene calls are TRBV11-1 and TRBJ2-5, with a possible D match to TRBD1 (6 bases). In germline, CDR1 is SGHAT, CDR2 FQDESV (reference sequence). The CDR3 sequence is 15 residues long. Trimming removed 5 bases at V and 0 bases at J, with 13 bases between. Filled out from reference TRBV11-1 and TRBJ2-5, the complete variable domain reads EAEVAQSPRYKITEKSQAVAFWCDPISGHATLYWYRQILGQGPELLVQFQDESVVDDSQLPKDRFSAERLKGVDSTLKIQPAELGDSAMYLCASSPLTGDQETQYFGPGTRLLVL.